These 10 T cell receptor beta chains originate from one sample sequenced in a study of blood T cell repertoires in COVID-19. Profiled with immunoSEQ multiplex PCR; TCRdb holds only in-frame clones, not every one. The sample lists over 20,000 clones; around nine tenths were seen once. Sequenced: peripheral blood. The receptors derive from a man in his sixties or seventies with acute or convalescent COVID-19.

The chain couples TRBV29-1 to TRBJ1-1; D remains unclear. The CDR3 has 15 residues. The germline CDR1 and CDR2 sequences are SQVTM and ANQGSEA. The germline V and J ends were trimmed by 4 bases and 7 bases, with 22 bases remaining between them. The CDR3 sequence: CSVVVPKMRLNEAFF. The CDR3 DNA reads as TGCAGCGTTGTGGTTCCCAAAATGCGGCTTAATGAAGCTTTCTTT.

J is TRBJ2-7 and V is TRBV5-1; TRBD2 matches 7 bases. The CDR3 is made up of 15 amino acids. Germline assignment: CDR1 SGHRS and CDR2 YFSETQ. Unmatched junction bases numbered 13, after V lost 3 bases and J lost 7 bases. CDR3 protein: CASSSGGRSGDEQYF. The CDR3 DNA reads as TGCGCCAGCAGCTCCGGAGGCAGGAGCGGGGATGAGCAGTACTTC.

The genes are TRBV6-5 and TRBJ2-2, with no clear D. CDR3 length: 14 amino acids. Germline lookup yields CDR1 MNHEY and CDR2 SVGAGI. Trimming took off 8 bases at V and 0 bases at J, with 10 bases between the two ends. CDR3 sequence reads: CASLRTPNTGELFF. The DNA for the CDR3 is TGTGCCAGCCTCCGTACTCCGAACACCGGGGAGCTGTTTTTT.

This rearrangement joins TRBV19 to TRBJ1-5; 8 bases match TRBD1. The CDR3 covers 14 residues. V trimming: 8 bases; J trimming: 4 bases; junction bases outside the gene matches: 7. Germline assignment: CDR1 LNHDA and CDR2 SQIVND (reference sequence). CDR3 sequence (DNA): TGTGCCAGTTTTGGACAGGGACTTAATCAGCCCCAGCATTTT. As protein: CASFGQGLNQPQHF.

The chain combines TRBV6-5 with TRBJ1-1; tentative D call: TRBD1 (5 bases). The germline V gene has CDR1 MNHEY and CDR2 SVGAGI. The CDR3 runs to 14 residues. V lost 0 bases and J lost 5, with 10 bases in between. The CDR3 sequence: CASSYSQGGTEAFF. The DNA for the CDR3 is TGTGCCAGCAGTTACTCTCAGGGTGGGACTGAAGCTTTCTTT.

This clone appeared a single time. The chain recombines TRBV29-1 with TRBJ2-5; a possible D gene is TRBD1 (6 bases). Germline assignment: CDR1 SQVTM and CDR2 ANQGSEA. The length of the CDR3 is 16 residues. Trimming removed 3 bases from V and 5 bases from J, with 22 bases in between. The chain's CDR3 is CSVDRSGETVRETQYF. The CDR3 DNA sequence: TGCAGCGTTGATAGGTCAGGGGAGACCGTTAGGGAGACCCAGTACTTC.

V and J are TRBV18 and TRBJ2-5; 7 positions agree with TRBD2. CDR1 and CDR2 from the germline V gene are KGHSH and LQKENI. Trimming took 0 bases from V and 5 from J; bases not matched to a gene: 3. CDR3 size: 14 residues. The CDR3 DNA follows: TGTGCCAGCTCACCACCGAGCGGGACGGAGACCCAGTACTTC. As protein: CASSPPSGTETQYF.

In its sample, this clone is medium-sized. The chain couples TRBV27 to TRBJ1-4, with D possibly matching TRBD1 (6 bases). Trimming removed 5 bases at V and 8 bases at J, with 18 bases between. The CDR3 has 15 residues. Looked up from germline, CDR1 is MNHEY and CDR2 is SMNVEV (reference sequence). DNA of the CDR3: TGTGCCAGCAGTCCACGGGACAATTGGGACGAAAAACTGTTTTTT. It is translated as CASSPRDNWDEKLFF.

This sequence joins TRBV5-3 and TRBJ2-7; D possibly corresponds to TRBD2 (5 bases). Being an ORF, TRBV5-3 has a function that is uncertain. The V end lost 4 bases, the J end lost 6 bases, and 14 bases lay between the germline ends. The CDR3 has 13 amino acids. CDR3 in amino acids: CARSPTSSFEQYF. The CDR3 region has the DNA TGTGCCAGAAGCCCAACTAGTTCGTTCGAGCAGTACTTC.

To note about this clone: Other nucleotide sequences from this sample produce the same CDR3. This chain connects TRBV5-4 to TRBJ1-1; D remains ambiguous. Per the germline V gene, CDR1 is SGHNT and CDR2 is YYREEE (reference sequence). V was shortened by 3 bases and J by 1 base, with 4 bases between the two germline ends. This CDR3 has 12 residues. CDR3 amino acids: CASSSRNTEAFF. CDR3 DNA sequence: TGTGCCAGCAGCTCCAGGAACACTGAAGCTTTCTTT.